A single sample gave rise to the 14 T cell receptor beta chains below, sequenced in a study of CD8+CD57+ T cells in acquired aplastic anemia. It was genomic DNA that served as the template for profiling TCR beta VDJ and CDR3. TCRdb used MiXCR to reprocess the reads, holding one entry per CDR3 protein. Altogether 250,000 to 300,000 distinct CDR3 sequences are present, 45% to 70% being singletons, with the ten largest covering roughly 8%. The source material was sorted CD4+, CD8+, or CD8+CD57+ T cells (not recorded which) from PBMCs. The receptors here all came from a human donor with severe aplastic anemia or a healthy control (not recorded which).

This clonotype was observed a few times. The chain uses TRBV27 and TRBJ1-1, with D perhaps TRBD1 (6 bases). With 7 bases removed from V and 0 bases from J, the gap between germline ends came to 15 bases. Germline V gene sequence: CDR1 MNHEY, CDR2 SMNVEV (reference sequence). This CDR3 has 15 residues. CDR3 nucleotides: TGTGCCAGCATGTCCCAGGGGACCGTGAACACTGAAGCTTTCTTT. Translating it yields CASMSQGTVNTEAFF.

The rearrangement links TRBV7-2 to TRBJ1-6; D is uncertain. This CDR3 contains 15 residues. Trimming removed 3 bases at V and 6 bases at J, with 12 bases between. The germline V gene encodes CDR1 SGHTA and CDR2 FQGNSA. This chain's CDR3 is CASSFGLNVNSPLHF. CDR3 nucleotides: TGTGCCAGCAGCTTTGGACTGAACGTTAATTCACCCCTCCACTTT.

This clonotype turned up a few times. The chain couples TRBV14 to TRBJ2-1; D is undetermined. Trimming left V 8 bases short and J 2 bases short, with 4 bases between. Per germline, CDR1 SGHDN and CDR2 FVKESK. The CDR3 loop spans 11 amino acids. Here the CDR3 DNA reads TGTGCCAGCGGTGCCTACAATGAGCAGTTCTTC. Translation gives CASGAYNEQFF.

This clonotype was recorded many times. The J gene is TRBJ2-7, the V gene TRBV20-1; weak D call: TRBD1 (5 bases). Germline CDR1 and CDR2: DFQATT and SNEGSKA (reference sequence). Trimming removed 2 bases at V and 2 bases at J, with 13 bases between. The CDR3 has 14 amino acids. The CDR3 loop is CSARRGQATYEQYF. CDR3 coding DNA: TGCAGTGCTAGAAGGGGCCAGGCTACCTACGAGCAGTACTTC.

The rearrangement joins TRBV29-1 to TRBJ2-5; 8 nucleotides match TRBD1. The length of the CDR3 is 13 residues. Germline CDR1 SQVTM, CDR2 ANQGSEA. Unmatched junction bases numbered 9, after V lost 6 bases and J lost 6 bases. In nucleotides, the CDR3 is TGCAGCGTATTAATGACAGGGGAGAAGACCCAGTACTTC. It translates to CSVLMTGEKTQYF.

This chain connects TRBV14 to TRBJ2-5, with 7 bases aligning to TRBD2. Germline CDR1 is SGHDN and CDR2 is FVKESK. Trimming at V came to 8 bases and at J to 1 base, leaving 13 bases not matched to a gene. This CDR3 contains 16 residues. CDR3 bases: TGTGCCAGCGGCAGTACGTCACTAGCGTTCCAAGAGACCCAGTACTTC. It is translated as CASGSTSLAFQETQYF. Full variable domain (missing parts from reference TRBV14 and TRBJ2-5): EAGVTQFPSHSVIEKGQTVTLRCDPISGHDNLYWYRRVMGKEIKFLLHFVKESKQDESGMPNNRFLAERTGGTYSTLKVQPAELEDSGVYFCASGSTSLAFQETQYFGPGTRLLVL.

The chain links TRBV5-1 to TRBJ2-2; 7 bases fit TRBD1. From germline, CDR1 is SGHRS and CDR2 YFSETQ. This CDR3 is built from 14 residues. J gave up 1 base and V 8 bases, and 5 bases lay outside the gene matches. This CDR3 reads CASGWDRNTGELFF. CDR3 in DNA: TGCGCCAGTGGGTGGGACAGGAACACCGGGGAGCTGTTTTTT.

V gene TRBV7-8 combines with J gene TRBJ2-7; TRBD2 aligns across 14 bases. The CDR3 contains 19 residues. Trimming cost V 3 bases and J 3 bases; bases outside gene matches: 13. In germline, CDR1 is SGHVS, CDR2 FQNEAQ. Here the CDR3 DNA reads TGTGCCAGCAGCTTGGCCCTGACTAGCGGGGGGGCCGTGGTCTACGAGCAGTACTTC. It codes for CASSLALTSGGAVVYEQYF.

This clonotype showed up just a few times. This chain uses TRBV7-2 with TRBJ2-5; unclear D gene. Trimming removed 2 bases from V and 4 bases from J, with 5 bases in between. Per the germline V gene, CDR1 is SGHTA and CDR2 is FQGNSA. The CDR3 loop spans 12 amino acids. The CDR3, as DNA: TGTGCCAGCAGCTTATATAGAGAGACCCAGTACTTC. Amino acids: CASSLYRETQYF.

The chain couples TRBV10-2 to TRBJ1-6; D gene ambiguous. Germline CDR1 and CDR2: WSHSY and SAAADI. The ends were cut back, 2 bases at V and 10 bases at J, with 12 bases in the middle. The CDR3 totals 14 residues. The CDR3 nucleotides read TGCGCCAGCAGTGAGGTGGGCCGTGGGTCACCCCTCCACTTT. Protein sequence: CASSEVGRGSPLHF.

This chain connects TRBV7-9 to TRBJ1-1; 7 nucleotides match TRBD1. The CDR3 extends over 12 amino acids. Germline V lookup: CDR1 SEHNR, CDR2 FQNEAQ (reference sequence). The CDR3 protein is CGSSTGERKAFF. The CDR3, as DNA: TGTGGGAGCAGTACAGGGGAGAGAAAAGCTTTCTTT.

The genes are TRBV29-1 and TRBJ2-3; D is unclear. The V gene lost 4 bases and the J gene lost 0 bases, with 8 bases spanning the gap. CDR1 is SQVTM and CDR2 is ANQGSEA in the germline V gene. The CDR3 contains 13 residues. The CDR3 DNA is TGCAGCGTTGCGGAAGCTAGCACAGATACGCAGTATTTT. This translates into CSVAEASTDTQYF.

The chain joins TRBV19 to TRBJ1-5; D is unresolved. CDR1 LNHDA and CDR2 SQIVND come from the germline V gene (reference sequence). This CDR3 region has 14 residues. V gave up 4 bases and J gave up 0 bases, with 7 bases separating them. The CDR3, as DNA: TGTGCCAGTAGTAAGGAGTATAGCAATCAGCCCCAGCATTTT. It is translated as CASSKEYSNQPQHF.

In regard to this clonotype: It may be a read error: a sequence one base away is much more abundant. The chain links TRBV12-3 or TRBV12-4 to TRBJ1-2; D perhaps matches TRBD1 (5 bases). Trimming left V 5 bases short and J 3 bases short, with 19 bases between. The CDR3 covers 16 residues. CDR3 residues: CASSPISIRGDYGYTF. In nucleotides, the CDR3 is TGTGCCAGCAGTCCCATTTCGATTCGGGGCGACTATGGCTACACCTTC.